What follows are 14 T cell receptor beta chains derived from one specimen sequenced in a study of beta chain features in type 1 diabetes. Whole-study findings and limits: Type 1 diabetes patients showed a moderate but significant shortening of TCRB CDR3s in all four CD4+ subsets.

What these receptors recognize is not known. The investigators reverse transcribed all of the isolated RNA, so they sequenced expressed TCRB transcripts. Sequencing was performed with immunoSEQ multiplex PCR; in TCRdb, only in-frame clones are kept and a portion is missing. The table lists hundreds of thousands of clones, roughly 13% of them singletons. Sample: naive CD4+ T cells from blood. The origin of the receptors is a man aged 18 to 29 with type 1 diabetes.

The rearrangement links TRBV30 to TRBJ1-2; 7 bases are a match to TRBD1. The CDR3 sequence is 15 residues long. The germline V gene encodes CDR1 GTSNPN and CDR2 SVGIG (reference sequence). V trimming: 1 base; J trimming: 4 bases; junction bases outside the gene matches: 9. The CDR3 coding sequence is TGTGCCTGGAGTGGCTACAGGGGAGTGGGCTATGGCTACACCTTC. It specifies CAWSGYRGVGYGYTF.

V and J are TRBV13 and TRBJ1-1; no firm D call. CDR1 is PRHDT and CDR2 is FYEKMQ in the germline V gene (reference sequence). The ends were cut back, 5 bases at V and 1 base at J, with 11 bases in the middle. CDR3 length equals 14 residues. In nucleotides, the CDR3 is TGTGCCAGCAGCCTAAACCCGAAGAACACTGAAGCTTTCTTT. Residues: CASSLNPKNTEAFF.

The sample holds many counts of this clone. The genes are TRBV13 and TRBJ2-1, with no clear D. The CDR3 sequence is 11 residues long. Looked up from germline, CDR1 is PRHDT and CDR2 is FYEKMQ (reference sequence). V shed 1 base and J shed 9 bases, with 4 bases lying between them. For the CDR3, the DNA is TGTGCCAGCAGCTTAGCGAGTGAGCAGTTCTTC. It translates to CASSLASEQFF.

This chain connects TRBV7-2 to TRBJ2-7, with 12 bases matching TRBD2. Unmatched junction bases numbered 8, after V lost 5 bases and J lost 0 bases. The CDR3 length is 17 residues. Germline V gives CDR1 SGHTA, CDR2 FQGNSA. CDR3 sequence reads: CASSPRLAGAPSYEQYF. CDR3 DNA sequence: TGTGCCAGCAGCCCCCGACTAGCGGGGGCGCCCTCCTACGAGCAGTACTTC. The full variable domain, in which reference TRBV7-2 and TRBJ2-7 provide the parts outside the CDR3, is GAGVSQSPSNKVTEKGKDVELRCDPISGHTALYWYRQSLGQGLEFLIYFQGNSAPDKSGLPSDRFSAERTGGSVSTLTIQRTQQEDSAVYLCASSPRLAGAPSYEQYFGPGTRLTVT.

This clone has only a few counts. This chain joins TRBV9 and TRBJ1-2, with TRBD1 as a possible D gene (5 bases). CDR3 length: 14 amino acids. CDR1 and CDR2 (germline): SGDLS, YYNGEE. Trimming removed 0 bases at V and 8 bases at J, with 14 bases between. CDR3 sequence reads: CASSVAGQGEGYTF. For the CDR3, the DNA is TGTGCCAGCAGCGTAGCTGGGCAGGGAGAAGGCTACACCTTC.

The V and J genes are TRBV2 and TRBJ2-1; 7 bases map to TRBD2. Germline assignment: CDR1 SNHLY and CDR2 FYNNEI. The CDR3 loop spans 16 amino acids. V shed 1 base and J 0 bases; nucleotides not matched to a gene: 3. CDR3 sequence reads: CASSEGGGSSYNEQFF. The DNA for the CDR3 is TGTGCCAGCAGTGAAGGGGGGGGTAGCTCCTACAATGAGCAGTTCTTC.

The rearrangement uses TRBV2 and TRBJ2-3; no clear D. The germline gives CDR1 SNHLY, CDR2 FYNNEI. Deletions cut 8 bases from V and 1 base from J, with 13 bases between. This CDR3 is 14 amino acids long. CDR3 nucleotides: TGTGCCAGCGCTCCCGGGTCCCGCACAGATACGCAGTATTTT. It encodes CASAPGSRTDTQYF.

The chain joins TRBV5-1 to TRBJ2-5, with D maybe TRBD2 (6 bases). Trimming stripped 3 bases from V and 4 bases from J, with 13 bases between. Germline CDR1 is SGHRS and CDR2 is YFSETQ. The CDR3 has 14 residues. The CDR3 bases are TGCGCCAGCAGCTACGGGGGAGGTCGAGAGACCCAGTACTTC. Its protein product is CASSYGGGRETQYF.

This clone was observed a few times. This sequence joins TRBV7-9 and TRBJ2-5, with 13 nucleotides matching TRBD2. Germline CDR1 SEHNR, CDR2 FQNEAQ (reference sequence). The CDR3 has 16 residues. After removal of 1 base from V and 6 bases from J, the junction contained 5 bases not matched to a gene. For the CDR3, the DNA is TGTGCCAGCAGCTTAGGGACTAGCGGGAGTTGGCAGACCCAGTACTTC. Translated: CASSLGTSGSWQTQYF.

This clone was detected only a few times. The chain joins TRBV5-1 to TRBJ2-3, with a weak D call TRBD2 (6 bases). V was pared by 0 bases and J by 6 bases, with 17 bases between. Per the germline V gene, CDR1 is SGHRS and CDR2 is YFSETQ. The CDR3 runs to 16 residues. The CDR3 bases are TGCGCCAGCAGCTTGGCGCGGGGAGGAAAAATGGATACGCAGTATTTT. It codes for CASSLARGGKMDTQYF.

This rearrangement joins TRBV9 to TRBJ1-2; D might be TRBD1 (6 bases). V was cut by 3 bases and J by 8 bases, with 17 bases left in between. Germline V lookup: CDR1 SGDLS, CDR2 YYNGEE. CDR3 size: 14 residues. CDR3 nucleotide sequence: TGTGCCAGCAGCGCGGGGGGCAGGATATCCGGCTACACCTTC. Translated: CASSAGGRISGYTF.

The chain employs TRBV7-2 and TRBJ1-5; D is unresolved. The CDR3 is made up of 13 amino acids. Germline CDR1 and CDR2: SGHTA and FQGNSA. Trimming cost V 5 bases and J 7 bases, with 12 bases left between them. CDR3: CASSPVHGQPQHF. CDR3 nucleotides: TGTGCCAGCAGCCCGGTACATGGCCAGCCCCAGCATTTT.

This clone has more than one count but fewer than ten. The chain links TRBV18 to TRBJ1-2, with no clear D. Germline loops: CDR1 KGHSH, CDR2 LQKENI. The V end was cut by 5 bases, the J end by 4 bases, with 14 bases between. The CDR3 length is 14 residues. The CDR3 sequence: CASSYSEQFYGYTF. The CDR3 nucleotides read TGTGCCAGCTCATACTCGGAACAGTTCTATGGCTACACCTTC. Filled out from reference TRBV18 and TRBJ1-2, the complete variable domain reads NAGVMQNPRHLVRRRGQEARLRCSPMKGHSHVYWYRQLPEEGLKFMVYLQKENIIDESGMPKERFSAEFPKEGPSILRIQQVVRGDSAAYFCASSYSEQFYGYTFGSGTRLTVV.

CDR3: CASGLETGMNYGYTF. The DNA of the CDR3 is TGCGCCAGCGGTCTAGAGACGGGGATGAACTATGGCTACACCTTC. This chain uses TRBV5-1 with TRBJ1-2; the D is unclear. The CDR3 spans 15 residues. Germline V gene data show CDR1 as SGHRS and CDR2 as YFSETQ. The V and J ends lost 7 bases and 2 bases respectively, with 18 bases between them.